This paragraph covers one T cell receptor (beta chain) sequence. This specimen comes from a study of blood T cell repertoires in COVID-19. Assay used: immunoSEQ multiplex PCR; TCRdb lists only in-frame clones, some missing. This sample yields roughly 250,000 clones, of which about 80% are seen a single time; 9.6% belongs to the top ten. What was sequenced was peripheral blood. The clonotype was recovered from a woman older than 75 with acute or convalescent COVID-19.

The CDR3 DNA sequence: TGTGCCAGCAGTATAGGGGGCGCGAAAGATACGCAGTATTTT. Its translation: CASSIGGAKDTQYF. The rearrangement joins TRBV27 to TRBJ2-3; 7 bases fit TRBD1. The germline V gene encodes CDR1 MNHEY and CDR2 SMNVEV (reference sequence). The CDR3 is 14 amino acids. The V and J ends lost 5 bases and 5 bases, in that order; junction bases with no gene match: 7.